A single sample is the source of the 27 T cell receptor beta chains below, sequenced in a study of cytomegalovirus exposure and HLA in healthy donors. Produced via immunoSEQ multiplex PCR; TCRdb's table is partial and in-frame only. Here the sample spans 57,000 or so clones, around 94% being singletons. The source material was PBMCs. Every receptor here comes from a man between 18 and 35 years old in good health and CMV-seronegative.

The chain has TRBV27 and TRBJ2-7; D unclear. This CDR3 comprises 16 residues. Trimming cost V 7 bases and J 0 bases, with 19 bases left between them. Germline V gene sequence: CDR1 MNHEY, CDR2 SMNVEV (reference sequence). The CDR3 sequence: CASNSLGPPSSYEQYF. In DNA form, the CDR3 reads TGTGCCAGCAACTCACTCGGCCCCCCTAGCTCCTACGAGCAGTACTTC.

The rearrangement uses TRBV4-2 and TRBJ2-6; perhaps TRBD1 as D (5 bases). The CDR3 extends over 18 amino acids. V lost 0 bases, J lost 3 bases, and 15 bases lay in between. Germline values: CDR1 LGHNA, CDR2 YNFKEQ. The CDR3, as DNA: TGTGCCAGCAGCCAAGAGTGGCAGGGAATTGGTGGGGCCAACGTCCTGACTTTC. It yields the protein CASSQEWQGIGGANVLTF.

V gene TRBV29-1 combines with J gene TRBJ2-7, with 7 positions matching TRBD2. Germline CDR1 is SQVTM and CDR2 is ANQGSEA. The CDR3 covers 13 residues. After removal of 4 bases from V and 4 bases from J, the junction contained 7 bases not matched to a gene. The CDR3 nucleotides read TGCAGCGTTGTCGGCGGGAGTAGGTACGAGCAGTACTTC. Translating it yields CSVVGGSRYEQYF.

The chain combines TRBV5-5 with TRBJ1-3, with TRBD1 as a possible D gene (5 bases). The germline V gene encodes CDR1 SGHKS and CDR2 YYEKEE (reference sequence). The CDR3 has 17 residues. V lost 4 bases, J lost 0 bases, and 17 bases lay in between. Written as DNA, the CDR3 is TGTGCCAGCAGCCTGCCCGCGGGGCCCAACTCTGGAAACACCATATATTTT. The encoded protein is CASSLPAGPNSGNTIYF.

This chain links TRBV25-1 with TRBJ1-1; TRBD1 agrees at 8 bases. The CDR3 has 13 amino acids. The germline V gene has CDR1 MGHDK and CDR2 SYGVNS. The V segment lost 4 bases and the J segment 3 bases; nucleotides outside the gene matches: 1. CDR3 residues: CASSGTGHTEAFF. The CDR3 bases are TGTGCCAGCAGTGGGACAGGGCACACTGAAGCTTTCTTT. The variable domain in full, completed from reference TRBV25-1 and TRBJ1-1, reads EADIYQTPRYLVIGTGKKITLECSQTMGHDKMYWYQQDPGMELHLIHYSYGVNSTEKGDLSSESTVSRIRTEHFPLTLESARPSHTSQYLCASSGTGHTEAFFGQGTRLTVV.

The rearrangement uses TRBV7-2 and TRBJ2-5; 7 positions match TRBD1. CDR3 length: 14 amino acids. Trimming cost V 5 bases and J 4 bases; bases outside gene matches: 7. CDR1 SGHTA and CDR2 FQGNSA come from the germline V gene. The CDR3: CASSPLTGRETQYF. For the CDR3, the DNA is TGTGCCAGCAGCCCTCTGACAGGGCGAGAGACCCAGTACTTC.

This clone appeared once. The chain recombines TRBV16 with TRBJ1-5; D not certain. Germline CDR1 reads KGHSY; CDR2 reads FQNENV. Trimming removed 1 base at V and 1 base at J, with 5 bases between. This CDR3 contains 14 residues. CDR3 residues: CASSQLESNQPQHF. In DNA form, the CDR3 reads TGTGCCAGCAGCCAATTGGAGAGCAATCAGCCCCAGCATTTT. The full variable domain, completed using reference TRBV16 and TRBJ1-5, is GEEVAQTPKHLVRGEGQKAKLYCAPIKGHSYVFWYQQVLKNEFKFLISFQNENVFDETGMPKERFSAKCLPNSPCSLEIQATKLEDSAVYFCASSQLESNQPQHFGDGTRLSIL.

The chain couples TRBV11-1 to TRBJ2-5, with D maybe TRBD1 (5 bases). Germline assignment: CDR1 SGHAT and CDR2 FQDESV (reference sequence). V was clipped by 1 base and J by 7 bases, with 22 bases between them. The CDR3 spans 17 residues. The DNA for the CDR3 is TGTGCCAGCAGCTTAGTGGGCCACAAGACAGTTACGGGGACCCAGTACTTC. Amino acid sequence: CASSLVGHKTVTGTQYF.

The genes are TRBV5-8 and TRBJ2-7; TRBD2 agrees at 7 bases. Germline CDR1 is SGHTS and CDR2 is YDEGEE. CDR3 length: 15 residues. J was trimmed by 3 bases and V by 4 bases; bases with no gene match: 10. The CDR3 reads CASSRPSTSSYEQYF. The DNA for the CDR3 is TGTGCCAGCAGCCGCCCCTCGACTAGCAGCTACGAGCAGTACTTC.

J is TRBJ1-5 and V is TRBV2; a possible D gene is TRBD1 (6 bases). V was trimmed by 6 bases and J by 2 bases, leaving 14 bases between them. The CDR3 consists of 15 residues. The V gene's germline CDR1 is SNHLY and CDR2 FYNNEI. In DNA form, the CDR3 reads TGTGCCAGCAGCATACAGGGTTTGGGCAATCAGCCCCAGCATTTT. It specifies CASSIQGLGNQPQHF.

V is TRBV5-6 and J is TRBJ2-2; weak D call: TRBD1 (5 bases). V shed 2 bases and J shed 0 bases, with 11 bases lying between them. This CDR3 is built from 16 residues. CDR1 SGHDT and CDR2 YYEEEE come from the germline V gene. The CDR3 bases are TGTGCCAGCAGCTTTTTTTTAGGGGCGAACACCGGGGAGCTGTTTTTT. Its translation: CASSFFLGANTGELFF.

This clone was seen only once. The rearrangement links TRBV15 to TRBJ1-4, with a weak D call TRBD1 (6 bases). Trimming removed 8 bases from V and 0 bases from J, with 13 bases in between. From germline, CDR1 is LNHNV and CDR2 YYDKDF (reference sequence). The CDR3 consists of 15 residues. CDR3 in amino acids: CATSDRRATNEKLFF. The CDR3 region has the DNA TGTGCCACCTCCGACAGGAGAGCAACTAATGAAAAACTGTTTTTT.

This clone was counted a few times. The chain employs TRBV28 and TRBJ1-5, with a tentative D call TRBD1 (5 bases). CDR1 MDHEN and CDR2 SYDVKM come from the germline V gene. Trimming shortened V by 5 bases and J by 0 bases, and 17 bases separated the two germline ends. The CDR3 totals 17 residues. CDR3 coding DNA: TGTGCCAGCAGTCCCCCGTCCAGGGTGGATAGCAATCAGCCCCAGCATTTT. Amino acid sequence: CASSPPSRVDSNQPQHF.

This chain uses TRBV28 with TRBJ1-3, with 9 bases lining up with TRBD1. The CDR3 contains 14 residues. V shed 6 bases and J 5 bases; nucleotides not matched to a gene: 5. In germline, CDR1 is MDHEN, CDR2 SYDVKM. This CDR3 is CASSRGQGRNTIYF. The CDR3 DNA reads TGTGCCAGCAGCCGCGGACAGGGGCGAAACACCATATATTTT.

V gene TRBV15 combines with J gene TRBJ2-1, with 12 nucleotides matching TRBD2. J lost 9 bases, V lost 1 base, and 7 bases had no gene match. This CDR3 is 16 amino acids long. From germline, CDR1 is LNHNV and CDR2 YYDKDF (reference sequence). The CDR3 loop is CATSRVMTSGRTEQFF. CDR3 nucleotide sequence: TGTGCCACCAGCAGAGTAATGACTAGCGGGAGAACTGAGCAGTTCTTC.

This clone has just one count. This rearrangement joins TRBV18 to TRBJ2-7; possibly TRBD1 for D (6 bases). V was trimmed by 8 bases and J by 4 bases, leaving 21 bases between them. The germline V gene encodes CDR1 KGHSH and CDR2 LQKENI. The CDR3 is made up of 15 amino acids. CDR3 nucleotides: TGTGCCAGCCCGAAGTGGAGACAGGCTGAATACGAGCAGTACTTC. Amino acid sequence: CASPKWRQAEYEQYF.

The chain couples TRBV28 to TRBJ1-4; 12 bases line up with TRBD1. The CDR3 totals 14 residues. V dropped 6 bases and J dropped 12; count of bases not matched to a gene: 8. CDR1 MDHEN and CDR2 SYDVKM come from the germline V gene. The CDR3: CASRPTWDRGQLFF. The CDR3 coding sequence is TGTGCCAGCAGACCAACTTGGGACAGGGGGCAACTGTTTTTT.

The chain joins TRBV9 to TRBJ2-5, with D unresolved. This CDR3 comprises 11 residues. Trimming removed 3 bases from V and 13 bases from J, with 13 bases in between. Germline assignment: CDR1 SGDLS and CDR2 YYNGEE. The CDR3 region has the DNA TGTGCCAGCAGCGCTCCCCCTACGGGGTACTTC. Translating gives CASSAPPTGYF.

The V and J genes are TRBV6-5 and TRBJ1-2; no firm D call. Trimming shortened V by 7 bases and J by 0 bases, and 9 bases separated the two germline ends. Germline assignment: CDR1 MNHEY and CDR2 SVGAGI. The CDR3 sequence is 13 residues long. This chain's CDR3 is CASMSGANYGYTF. The CDR3 DNA reads TGTGCCAGCATGTCTGGAGCTAACTATGGCTACACCTTC.

The V and J genes are TRBV6-4 and TRBJ2-1; a possible D gene is TRBD2 (5 bases). Trimming removed 2 bases from V and 5 bases from J, with 13 bases in between. Germline CDR1 and CDR2: MRHNA and SNTAGT. This CDR3 region has 15 residues. DNA of the CDR3: TGTGCCAGCAGTGACAATCTCGCGGGTGACAATGAGCAGTTCTTC. Translation: CASSDNLAGDNEQFF.

The sample holds one count of this clone. V and J are TRBV27 and TRBJ1-3, with unresolved D. V was pared by 4 bases and J by 0 bases, with 7 bases between. The germline CDR1 and CDR2 sequences are MNHEY and SMNVEV (reference sequence). The CDR3 is 14 residues long. As DNA, the CDR3 is TGTGCCAGCAGTTCACCGCGCTCTGGAAACACCATATATTTT. Amino acid sequence: CASSSPRSGNTIYF.

The chain carries TRBV10-1 and TRBJ2-3; 8 bases fit TRBD2. CDR3 length equals 13 residues. With 5 bases clipped from V and 5 bases from J, the junction kept 3 bases outside the gene matches. CDR1 and CDR2 from the germline V gene are WNHNN and SYGVQD (reference sequence). The CDR3 spells CASSTLAGDTQYF. The CDR3, as DNA: TGCGCCAGCAGTACTCTAGCGGGAGATACGCAGTATTTT.

This chain connects TRBV11-3 to TRBJ2-5; a possible D gene is TRBD2 (5 bases). Germline V CDR1 and CDR2: SGHNT, YENEEA. This CDR3 is 13 amino acids long. Trimming stripped 6 bases from V and 2 bases from J, with 10 bases between. The CDR3 DNA sequence: TGTGCCAGCAGAAAAGACTATCAAGAGACCCAGTACTTC. Protein: CASRKDYQETQYF.

V gene TRBV11-3 combines with J gene TRBJ1-1; the match to TRBD1 covers 7 bases. The CDR3 totals 13 residues. Germline V gene lookup returns CDR1 SGHNT and CDR2 YENEEA. Unmatched junction bases numbered 2, after V lost 5 bases and J lost 2 bases. The CDR3 region is CASSEGGNTEAFF. In DNA, the CDR3 is TGTGCCAGCAGCGAAGGGGGCAACACTGAAGCTTTCTTT.

The J gene is TRBJ2-7, the V gene TRBV4-1; the match to TRBD1 covers 9 bases. With 0 bases clipped from V and 4 bases from J, the junction kept 7 bases outside the gene matches. The CDR3 length is 16 residues. The germline gives CDR1 MGHRA, CDR2 YSYEKL. CDR3 in DNA: TGCGCCAGCAGCCAAGATTACGGACAGGGGAGGTACGAGCAGTACTTC. It translates to CASSQDYGQGRYEQYF.

V and J are TRBV5-5 and TRBJ2-1; 7 nucleotides agree with TRBD1. V was pared by 3 bases and J by 4 bases, with 10 bases of the junction left unmatched. The CDR3 contains 16 residues. Germline CDR1 is SGHKS and CDR2 is YYEKEE (reference sequence). The CDR3: CASSSHMTGPYNEQFF. CDR3 in DNA: TGTGCCAGCAGCTCACACATGACAGGGCCTTACAATGAGCAGTTCTTC.

This chain links TRBV7-9 with TRBJ1-2; D call uncertain. Between the trimmed V and J ends, which lost 3 bases and 6 bases, there was a span of 14 bases. The CDR3 totals 14 residues. The germline V gene encodes CDR1 SEHNR and CDR2 FQNEAQ (reference sequence). CDR3 sequence (DNA): TGTGCCAGCAGCTTCGACTCGTGGGGAGATGGCTACACCTTC. It yields the protein CASSFDSWGDGYTF. The whole variable domain, remainder taken from reference TRBV7-9 and TRBJ1-2, is DTGVSQNPRHKITKRGQNVTFRCDPISEHNRLYWYRQTLGQGPEFLTYFQNEAQLEKSRLLSDRFSAERPKGSFSTLEIQRTEQGDSAMYLCASSFDSWGDGYTFGSGTRLTVV.